This is a list of T cell receptor beta chains from one sample in a study of T cell repertoires in cytomegalovirus infection. Their antigen targets remain unknown. A single record per CDR3 protein comes from TCRdb applying MiXCR to the reads. Of 300,000 or so distinct CDR3 sequences detected, 25% appear once; the ten largest clones hold about an eighth. Sample: cultured PBMCs, taken from culture after CMV antigen stimulation. The receptors were sampled from a human donor in good health (CMV status not recorded). Some clones in this sample may be carry-over from other donors' samples. Each CDR3 is given with its conserved first and last residue. The order of the fields is V gene, D gene, J gene, clone size, CDR3 DNA, CDR3 protein. D genes are given only for firm matches. The size entry is marked missing in some rows and otherwise reads once, few, many or a size class.

V: TRBV25-1
D: -
J: TRBJ1-1
size: -
DNA: TGTGCCAGCAGTGCCATATCGGGACCGAACACTGAAGCTTTCTTT
CDR3: CASSAISGPNTEAFF

V: TRBV10-2
D: -
J: TRBJ1-3
size: few
DNA: TGCGCCAGCAGTCGGGGATCTGGAAACACCATATATTTT
CDR3: CASSRGSGNTIYF

V: TRBV29-1
D: -
J: TRBJ2-7
size: few
DNA: TGCAGCGTCCCCGACAGCTACGAGCAGTACTTC
CDR3: CSVPDSYEQYF

V: TRBV4-3
D: -
J: TRBJ2-6
size: many
DNA: TGCGCCAGCAGCCAAGAGCCGGGAGCTGGGGCCAACGTCCTGACTTTC
CDR3: CASSQEPGAGANVLTF

V: TRBV9
D: TRBD2
J: TRBJ2-3
size: -
DNA: TGTGCCAGCAGCGTATCCGGGACTAGCGGGAAAGGAAATACGCAGTATTTT
CDR3: CASSVSGTSGKGNTQYF

V: TRBV27
D: -
J: TRBJ1-5
size: few
DNA: TGTGCCAGCAGTCCCAAAAGCAATCAGCCCCAGCATTTT
CDR3: CASSPKSNQPQHF

V: TRBV12-3/TRBV12-4
D: -
J: TRBJ2-3
size: -
DNA: TGTGCCAGCAGACCCGGGACTTCTGGGGGTACGCAGTATTTT
CDR3: CASRPGTSGGTQYF

V: TRBV6-6
D: TRBD2
J: TRBJ2-7
size: -
DNA: TGTGCCAGCAGTTCTGGCCCCTCCGAGGCTAGCGGGAGGATGTGTGAGCAGTACTTC
CDR3: CASSSGPSEASGRMCEQYF

V: TRBV28
D: -
J: TRBJ1-2
size: -
DNA: TGTGCCAGCAGACCCTCAGCCACTCATGGCTACACCTTC
CDR3: CASRPSATHGYTF

V: TRBV29-1
D: -
J: TRBJ2-1
size: -
DNA: TGCAGCGTCGGACTATCCACCATCTACAATGAGCAGTTCTTC
CDR3: CSVGLSTIYNEQFF

V: TRBV4-1
D: TRBD2
J: TRBJ2-5
size: -
DNA: TGCGCCAGCAGCCAGCAATTAGCGGGACGCCAAGAGACCCAGTACTTC
CDR3: CASSQQLAGRQETQYF

V: TRBV7-2
D: -
J: TRBJ2-5
size: many
DNA: TGTGCCAGCAGCACTGCTCCGGGACTCCAAGAGACCCAGTACTTC
CDR3: CASSTAPGLQETQYF

V: TRBV7-2
D: -
J: TRBJ2-1
size: many
DNA: TGTGCCAGCAGCTTATTTGCGATTTACCGGGAGTTCAATGAGCAGTTCTTC
CDR3: CASSLFAIYREFNEQFF

V: TRBV12-3/TRBV12-4
D: -
J: TRBJ1-1
size: few
DNA: TGTGCCAGCAGATTTTCTTTGGAGTGGACTGAAGCTTTCTTT
CDR3: CASRFSLEWTEAFF

V: TRBV6-5
D: -
J: TRBJ1-6
size: few
DNA: TGTGCCAGCAGTAACACGCATGGATCACCCCTCCACTTT
CDR3: CASSNTHGSPLHF

V: TRBV28
D: -
J: TRBJ2-7
size: -
DNA: TGTGCCAGCGGGCAGGTTGGCTATCCCTACGAGCAGTACTTC
CDR3: CASGQVGYPYEQYF

V: TRBV7-8
D: TRBD2
J: TRBJ2-5
size: -
DNA: TGTGCCAGCAGGACTAGCGGGGAAGAGACCCAGTACTTC
CDR3: CASRTSGEETQYF

V: TRBV4-3
D: TRBD2
J: TRBJ2-1
size: -
DNA: TGCGCCAGCAGCCAAGACCGGGGAGGGCTATACAATGAGCAGTTCTTC
CDR3: CASSQDRGGLYNEQFF

V: TRBV12-3/TRBV12-4
D: -
J: TRBJ2-6
size: many
DNA: TGTGCCAGCAGGGACGGCCGGGGGTCTGGGGCCAACGTCCTGACTTTC
CDR3: CASRDGRGSGANVLTF

V: TRBV7-9
D: -
J: TRBJ2-1
size: -
DNA: TGTGCCAGCAGCTTAGGCAGGAGGTACAATGAGCAGTTCTTC
CDR3: CASSLGRRYNEQFF

V: TRBV12-3/TRBV12-4
D: -
J: TRBJ1-5
size: -
DNA: TGTGCCAGCAGCAAGGGGGGTTGGAATCAGCCCCAGCATTTT
CDR3: CASSKGGWNQPQHF

V: TRBV7-2
D: -
J: TRBJ1-2
size: many
DNA: TGTGCCAGCAGCTTAGTCCAGTCCTATGGCTACACCTTC
CDR3: CASSLVQSYGYTF

V: TRBV4-3
D: -
J: TRBJ2-1
size: few
DNA: TGCGCCAGCAGCCAAGGGACTGATAATGCTTACAATGAGCAGTTCTTC
CDR3: CASSQGTDNAYNEQFF

V: TRBV28
D: -
J: TRBJ2-1
size: few
DNA: TGTGCCAGCAGCTACCGGGGGAAGGACCGCAATGAGCAGTTCTTC
CDR3: CASSYRGKDRNEQFF